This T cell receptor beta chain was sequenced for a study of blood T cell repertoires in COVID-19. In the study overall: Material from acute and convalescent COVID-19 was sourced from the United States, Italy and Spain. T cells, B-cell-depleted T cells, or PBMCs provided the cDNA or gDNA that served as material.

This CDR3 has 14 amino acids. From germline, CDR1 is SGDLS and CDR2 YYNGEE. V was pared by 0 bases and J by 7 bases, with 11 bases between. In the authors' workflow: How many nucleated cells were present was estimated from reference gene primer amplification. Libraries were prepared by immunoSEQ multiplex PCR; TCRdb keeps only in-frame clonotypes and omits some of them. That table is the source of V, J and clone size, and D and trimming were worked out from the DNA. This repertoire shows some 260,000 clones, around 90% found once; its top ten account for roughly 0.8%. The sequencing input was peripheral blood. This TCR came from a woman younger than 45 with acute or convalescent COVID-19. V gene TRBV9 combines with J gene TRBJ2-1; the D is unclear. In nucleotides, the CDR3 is TGTGCCAGCAGCGTAGATGAGCGTGGGAATGAGCAGTTCTTC. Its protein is CASSVDERGNEQFF. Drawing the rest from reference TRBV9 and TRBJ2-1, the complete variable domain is DSGVTQTPKHLITATGQRVTLRCSPRSGDLSVYWYQQSLDQGLQFLIQYYNGEERAKGNILERFSAQQFPDLHSELNLSSLELGDSALYFCASSVDERGNEQFFGPGTRLTVL.